These 27 T cell receptor beta chains originate from one sample sequenced in a study of beta chain features in type 1 diabetes. Expressed TCRB transcripts were sequenced because the isolated RNA had all been reverse transcribed beforehand. Sequencing was performed with immunoSEQ multiplex PCR; in TCRdb, only in-frame clones are kept and a portion is missing. The sample holds roughly 370,000 clones, more than 11% seen once. The sequenced sample consisted of naive CD4+ T cells from blood. The receptor set was obtained from a man aged 25 to 40 in good health.

The chain joins TRBV9 to TRBJ2-2, with 7 bases lining up with TRBD2. Germline trimming cut 4 bases from V and 6 bases from J; bases unmatched to any gene: 6. CDR3 length: 14 amino acids. CDR1 is SGDLS and CDR2 is YYNGEE in the germline V gene. The CDR3 coding sequence is TGTGCCAGCAGCCTTACTGGGAGGGCCGGGGAGCTGTTTTTT. Translating gives CASSLTGRAGELFF.

The chain joins TRBV5-4 to TRBJ2-1; 10 bases line up with TRBD2. The V gene end was trimmed by 4 bases and the J gene end by 4 bases; junction bases not matched to a gene: 14. Per the germline V gene, CDR1 is SGHNT and CDR2 is YYREEE (reference sequence). The CDR3 loop spans 18 amino acids. The CDR3 sequence: CASSPRLLAGEEYNEQFF. CDR3 in DNA: TGTGCCAGCAGCCCAAGGTTGCTAGCGGGAGAGGAGTACAATGAGCAGTTCTTC.

The chain carries TRBV6-5 and TRBJ2-6; weak D call: TRBD1 (6 bases). The CDR3 totals 15 residues. V lost 5 bases to trimming and J lost 2 bases, with 10 bases between them. The germline V gene encodes CDR1 MNHEY and CDR2 SVGAGI. The CDR3 reads CASSTSGAGANVLTF. The CDR3 DNA follows: TGTGCCAGCAGTACCTCAGGGGCTGGGGCCAACGTCCTGACTTTC.

The V call is TRBV7-2, the J call TRBJ2-2, with D uncertain. Germline CDR1 SGHTA, CDR2 FQGNSA. The CDR3 is made up of 14 amino acids. V lost 5 bases to trimming and J lost 2 bases, with 9 bases between them. CDR3 protein: CASSGQSNTGELFF. In DNA, the CDR3 is TGTGCCAGCAGCGGGCAGAGTAACACCGGGGAGCTGTTTTTT. Together with reference TRBV7-2 and TRBJ2-2, the CDR3 gives the full variable domain: GAGVSQSPSNKVTEKGKDVELRCDPISGHTALYWYRQSLGQGLEFLIYFQGNSAPDKSGLPSDRFSAERTGGSVSTLTIQRTQQEDSAVYLCASSGQSNTGELFFGEGSRLTVL.

The CDR3 DNA reads as TGTGCCAGTAGCTGGGACCGCACAGATACGCAGTATTTT. This encodes CASSWDRTDTQYF. This chain joins TRBV19 and TRBJ2-3, with D perhaps given as TRBD1 or TRBD2 (5 bases each). Trimming removed 6 bases at V and 1 base at J, with 8 bases between. Per germline, CDR1 LNHDA and CDR2 SQIVND (reference sequence). The CDR3 has 13 residues.

There are a few counts of this clone. The chain recombines TRBV7-2 with TRBJ2-1, with 12 nucleotides matching TRBD2. The CDR3 spans 17 residues. Germline V CDR1 and CDR2: SGHTA, FQGNSA. With 2 bases clipped from V and 4 bases from J, the junction kept 6 bases outside the gene matches. The CDR3 spells CASSLTTSGRGYNEQFF. CDR3 DNA: TGTGCCAGCAGCTTAACGACTAGCGGGAGAGGGTACAATGAGCAGTTCTTC.

There are a few counts of this clone. The J gene is TRBJ2-7, the V gene TRBV5-1; 8 bases line up with TRBD2. V trimming: 0 bases; J trimming: 1 base; junction bases outside the gene matches: 3. Germline loops: CDR1 SGHRS, CDR2 YFSETQ. CDR3 size: 15 residues. CDR3 bases: TGCGCCAGCAGCTTGGGCGGGACTAGTTCCTACGAGCAGTACGTC. It specifies CASSLGGTSSYEQYV.

The V gene is TRBV27, the J gene TRBJ2-5; D not resolved. The CDR3 contains 13 residues. Germline lookup yields CDR1 MNHEY and CDR2 SMNVEV (reference sequence). V was cut by 4 bases and J by 1 base, with 7 bases left in between. The chain's CDR3 is CASSSEFQETQYF. DNA for the CDR3: TGTGCCAGCAGTTCCGAGTTCCAAGAGACCCAGTACTTC.

Here the CDR3 reads CASSQVRGGRTDTQYF. The CDR3 DNA is TGTGCCAGCAGCCAAGTTAGGGGGGGCCGGACAGATACGCAGTATTTT. The chain joins TRBV4-2 to TRBJ2-3, with D tentatively TRBD2 (7 bases). The CDR3 is 16 residues long. Germline V CDR1 and CDR2: LGHNA, YNFKEQ. V was cut by 1 base and J by 3 bases, with 14 bases left in between.

V and J are TRBV6-6 and TRBJ1-3; 11 nucleotides align to TRBD1. Germline-derived CDR1 and CDR2 are MNHNY and SVGAGI (reference sequence). This CDR3 has 16 amino acids. Unmatched junction bases numbered 3, after V lost 1 base and J lost 4 bases. The CDR3 DNA sequence: TGTGCCAGCAGTTACTTCGGACAGGGGGCCGGAAACACCATATATTTT. Amino acid sequence: CASSYFGQGAGNTIYF.

This clone was found a few times. J is TRBJ2-3 and V is TRBV18; TRBD1 matches 7 bases. Germline V gene data show CDR1 as KGHSH and CDR2 as LQKENI. V dropped 4 bases and J dropped 1; count of bases not matched to a gene: 2. CDR3 size: 14 residues. The DNA for the CDR3 is TGTGCCAGCTCACAGGGGGCAGGCACAGATACGCAGTATTTT. Its protein is CASSQGAGTDTQYF.

Only a few counts were recorded for this clone. This chain connects TRBV7-2 to TRBJ1-1; D not resolved. V gave up 5 bases and J gave up 4 bases, with 14 bases separating them. This CDR3 contains 14 residues. Germline CDR1 and CDR2: SGHTA and FQGNSA. The CDR3 is CASSKFEGRTEAFF. The CDR3 DNA reads TGTGCCAGCAGCAAATTCGAGGGCCGCACTGAAGCTTTCTTT. The whole variable domain, filled in from reference TRBV7-2 and TRBJ1-1, reads GAGVSQSPSNKVTEKGKDVELRCDPISGHTALYWYRQSLGQGLEFLIYFQGNSAPDKSGLPSDRFSAERTGGSVSTLTIQRTQQEDSAVYLCASSKFEGRTEAFFGQGTRLTVV.

This clone was counted between two and nine times. The V gene is TRBV10-3, the J gene TRBJ2-7; possibly TRBD1 or TRBD2 for D (5 bases each). Germline CDR1 is ENHRY and CDR2 is SYGVKD. The V end lost 7 bases, the J end lost 4 bases, and 17 bases lay between the germline ends. This CDR3 is built from 14 residues. DNA for the CDR3: TGTGCCATCACAAACTACTCTGGGGGATACGAGCAGTACGTC. This codes for CAITNYSGGYEQYV.

This clone appeared a few times. V is TRBV4-3 and J is TRBJ2-4; D remains ambiguous. The V gene lost 0 bases and the J gene lost 0 bases, with 3 bases spanning the gap. The CDR3 length is 14 residues. Germline V gene lookup returns CDR1 LGHNA and CDR2 YSLEER. CDR3 DNA: TGCGCCAGCAGCCAAGATATAGCCAAAAACATTCAGTACTTC. Translated: CASSQDIAKNIQYF.

The V gene is TRBV30, the J gene TRBJ1-4; D gene uncertain. Germline CDR1 and CDR2: GTSNPN and SVGIG (reference sequence). The CDR3 sequence is 15 residues long. V shed 3 bases and J shed 7 bases, with 18 bases lying between them. CDR3 amino acids: CAWSSPGPGGEKLFF. The CDR3 DNA reads as TGTGCCTGGAGCTCACCGGGCCCCGGAGGTGAAAAACTGTTTTTT.

This chain uses TRBV7-9 with TRBJ2-3; 10 nucleotides line up with TRBD2. Germline V gene sequence: CDR1 SEHNR, CDR2 FQNEAQ (reference sequence). V trimming: 7 bases; J trimming: 14 bases; junction bases outside the gene matches: 15. The CDR3 covers 14 residues. This chain's CDR3 is CASTSGASGSIRYF. The DNA of the CDR3 is TGTGCCAGCACCTCCGGGGCTAGCGGGAGCATAAGGTATTTT.

This clone was counted once. V is TRBV6-5 and J is TRBJ2-4; D is perhaps TRBD2 (6 bases). CDR1 and CDR2 (germline): MNHEY, SVGAGI. The CDR3 is 11 amino acids. Trimming left V 5 bases short and J 9 bases short, with 8 bases between. In nucleotides, the CDR3 is TGTGCCAGCAGTCAGGGAGGCATTCAGTACTTC. Translation gives CASSQGGIQYF.

This rearrangement joins TRBV21-1 to TRBJ2-7; the table's D call of TRBD2 was not tested on the DNA. TRBV21-1 is classified as a pseudogene. The CDR3 loop spans 16 amino acids. The CDR3 DNA sequence: TGTGCCAGCAGCGCCTACTCACTAGCGACTCGCTACGAGCAGTACGTC. Its protein is CASSAYSLATRYEQYV.

This clone was detected only a few times. The identical CDR3 is also encoded by other nucleotide sequences in the sample. The gene calls are TRBV29-1 and TRBJ1-2, with D tentatively TRBD1 (6 bases). Germline loops: CDR1 SQVTM, CDR2 ANQGSEA. V lost 3 bases and J lost 3, with 8 bases in between. This CDR3 is 12 amino acids long. CDR3 in DNA: TGCAGCGTTGATGCAGGGGACTATGGCTACACCTTC. It yields the protein CSVDAGDYGYTF.

The CDR3 here is CASSFSNGGTQYF. Here the CDR3 DNA reads TGCGCCAGCAGCTTCAGCAATGGAGGGACGCAGTATTTT. The chain carries TRBV5-1 and TRBJ2-3, with D possibly being TRBD2 (6 bases). V shed 2 bases and J shed 9 bases, with 13 bases lying between them. This CDR3 is built from 13 residues. The germline gives CDR1 SGHRS, CDR2 YFSETQ.

This clone has more than one count but fewer than ten. This sequence joins TRBV19 and TRBJ2-1; possibly TRBD1 for D (6 bases). V was shortened by 7 bases and J by 4 bases, with 11 bases between the two germline ends. Germline lookup yields CDR1 LNHDA and CDR2 SQIVND (reference sequence). The CDR3 extends over 13 amino acids. The CDR3 is CASNSRGYNEQFF. The CDR3 DNA is TGTGCCAGTAATAGCAGGGGATACAATGAGCAGTTCTTC.

The chain joins TRBV18 to TRBJ2-1; no firm D call. V was pared by 3 bases and J by 9 bases, with 15 bases between. The CDR3 is made up of 14 amino acids. From germline, CDR1 is KGHSH and CDR2 LQKENI. In DNA, the CDR3 is TGTGCCAGCTCACCGTACTCTACACGGACTGAGCAGTTCTTC. As protein: CASSPYSTRTEQFF. Filled out from reference TRBV18 and TRBJ2-1, the complete variable domain reads NAGVMQNPRHLVRRRGQEARLRCSPMKGHSHVYWYRQLPEEGLKFMVYLQKENIIDESGMPKERFSAEFPKEGPSILRIQQVVRGDSAAYFCASSPYSTRTEQFFGPGTRLTVL.

This clone came up a few times. The chain recombines TRBV29-1 with TRBJ2-2, with TRBD1 matching over 10 bases. The V and J ends lost 7 bases and 8 bases, in that order; junction bases with no gene match: 7. The germline gives CDR1 SQVTM, CDR2 ANQGSEA. The CDR3 runs 13 residues. CDR3 residues: CSGQGAASGELFF. The CDR3 DNA is TGCAGCGGACAGGGGGCTGCATCAGGGGAGCTGTTTTTT.

Only a few counts were recorded for this clone. The chain carries TRBV6-5 and TRBJ2-7, with 9 bases identical to TRBD1. V shed 7 bases and J 8 bases; nucleotides not matched to a gene: 9. Germline values: CDR1 MNHEY, CDR2 SVGAGI. The CDR3 spans 13 residues. This CDR3 is CASTTPTGGKQYF. CDR3 bases: TGTGCCAGCACCACCCCGACAGGGGGTAAGCAGTACTTC.

This clone was observed a handful of times. This rearrangement joins TRBV2 to TRBJ2-5; 7 nucleotides align to TRBD1. Germline CDR1 is SNHLY and CDR2 is FYNNEI. This CDR3 has 13 amino acids. Trimming took 7 bases from V and 3 from J; bases not matched to a gene: 5. The CDR3 nucleotides read TGTGCCAGCACTCGGGACAGAAAAGAGACCCAGTACTTC. Translating gives CASTRDRKETQYF.

This clone was detected a few times. The gene calls are TRBV18 and TRBJ1-2, with D perhaps TRBD1 (5 bases). V was trimmed by 8 bases and J by 6 bases, leaving 10 bases between them. Per germline, CDR1 KGHSH and CDR2 LQKENI. This CDR3 is built from 11 residues. CDR3 sequence reads: CASPGTDGYTF. Written as DNA, the CDR3 is TGTGCCAGCCCAGGGACGGATGGCTACACCTTC.

The gene calls are TRBV15 and TRBJ2-7, with 12 bases fitting TRBD1. V lost 4 bases, J lost 2 bases, and 6 bases stayed unmatched. CDR1 and CDR2 (germline): LNHNV, YYDKDF (reference sequence). The length of the CDR3 is 16 residues. DNA of the CDR3: TGTGCCACCAGCATAAACCGGGACAGGGGGCCCTACGAGCAGTACGTC. This gives the protein CATSINRDRGPYEQYV.